The clone carrying this T cell receptor beta chain was detected once. At the DNA level, this CDR3 is encoded by other sequences in the same sample as well. This sample was included in a study of blood T cell repertoires in COVID-19. Study context: PBMCs, B-cell-depleted T cells, or T cells provided the cDNA or gDNA that made up the material.

The germline V gene has CDR1 SNHLY and CDR2 FYNNEI. The CDR3 covers 10 residues. The V gene lost 8 bases and the J gene lost 4 bases, with 6 bases spanning the gap. Here immunoSEQ multiplex PCR was the method, and the copy in TCRdb shows in-frame clones only, minus some. Here the sample spans roughly 160,000 clones, roughly 84% being singletons. V and J are TRBV2 and TRBJ2-7; the D is unclear. Sequencing input: PBMCs or T cells enriched from blood (not recorded which). This TCR derives from a man in his 60s who had recovered from COVID-19. CDR3 in amino acids: CASREYEQYF. The CDR3 coding sequence is TGTGCCAGCCGAGAATACGAGCAGTACTTC.